The T cell receptor (beta chain) under discussion was sequenced for a study of T-cell memory formation after mild COVID-19. Germline assignment: CDR1 MNHEY and CDR2 SVGAGI. The trim removed 6 bases at V and 6 bases at J, leaving 13 bases unmatched. The CDR3 extends over 15 amino acids. In TCRdb, the 5' RACE reads were re-called with MiXCR into one record per CDR3 protein. Found here are roughly 150,000 distinct CDR3 sequences, around 14% of them singletons; the top ten hold around 28%. Sequencing used PBMCs or a T cell subset sorted from them (not recorded which). The chain couples TRBV6-5 to TRBJ2-7; 8 bases line up with TRBD2. The clonotype comes from an adult woman who had mild COVID-19 (a few samples of this study predate the infection). Cell type and time point are not known. CDR3 DNA: TGTGCCAGCAGCCATGGGACTAGTTCAGCGTTCGAGCAGTACTTC. Protein sequence: CASSHGTSSAFEQYF.